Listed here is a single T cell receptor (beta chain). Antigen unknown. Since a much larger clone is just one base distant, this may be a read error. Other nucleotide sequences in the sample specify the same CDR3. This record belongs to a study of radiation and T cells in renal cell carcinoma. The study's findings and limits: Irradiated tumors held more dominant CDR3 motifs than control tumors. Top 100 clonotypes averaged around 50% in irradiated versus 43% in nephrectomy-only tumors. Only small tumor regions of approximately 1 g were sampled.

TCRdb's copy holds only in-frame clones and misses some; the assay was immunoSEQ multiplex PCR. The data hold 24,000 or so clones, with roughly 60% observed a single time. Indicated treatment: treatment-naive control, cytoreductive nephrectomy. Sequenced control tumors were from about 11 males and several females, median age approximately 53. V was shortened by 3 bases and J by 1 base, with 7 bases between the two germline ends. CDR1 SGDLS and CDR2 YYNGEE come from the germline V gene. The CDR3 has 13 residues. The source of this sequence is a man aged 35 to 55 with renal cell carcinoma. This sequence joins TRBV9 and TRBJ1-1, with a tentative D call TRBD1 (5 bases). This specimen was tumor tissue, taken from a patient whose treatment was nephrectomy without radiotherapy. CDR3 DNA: TGTGCCAGCAGCGCCGGGGGGAACACTGAAGCTTTCTTT. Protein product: CASSAGGNTEAFF.